What follows is one T cell receptor (beta chain) and its context. This clonotype has at least ten counts. The clone's antigen remains unknown. No qualities accompany the bases; no much larger clone lies one base away. For CDR1 and CDR2, the germline V gene (reference sequence) lists DFQATT and SNEGSKA. Deletion took 7 bases off V and 2 bases off J, with a span of 20 bases between the germline ends. From its cysteine to its phenylalanine, the CDR3 spans 15 amino acids. The sequence is cut down to CDR3 DNA, 45 bases in frame from base 1. This sample stems from a study of CD8 T cells in ankylosing spondylitis (dated 2017 in TCRdb). About the study as a whole: To find TCR variants linked to disease, the study profiled T cell receptor beta repertoires in ankylosing spondylitis patients and healthy donors. The full study cohort was made up of about two dozen ankylosing spondylitis patients and approximately 100 healthy donors. Peripheral blood samples were taken, and synovial fluid was additionally collected from ankylosing spondylitis patients.

Study-wide conclusions, independent of this receptor: The disease-linked clones showed a CD8+ phenotype and occurred at relatively low frequencies in peripheral blood. The disease-linked clones were reported to be significantly enriched in matched synovial fluid samples from ankylosing spondylitis patients. Some of the motif variants had been reported before in the synovial fluid and blood of reactive arthritis patients, a finding that suggests common disease-initiation mechanisms. A TCR beta motif of eight highly homologous amino acid variants appeared characteristic of blood from ankylosing spondylitis patients.

Instrument used: Illumina HiSeq 2500. Quantitative 5'-RACE with molecular barcodes was the method used to prepare the TCR beta libraries. Processing in the source paper ran as follows. A new computational method, built on a probabilistic model of VDJ rearrangement, was used to identify disease-linked TCR variants. The public reads were run again by TCRdb, first through fastp at Q25 and then through MiXCR, and only productive beta chains were kept. Each entry merges the rows of one CDR3 protein and shows their most common DNA and genes. The authors' filters were not applied to this entry. The sample contains fewer than 80,000 distinct CDR3 sequences, approximately 5.3% of them found a single time. The ten top clones hold about 2% of the sample.

The sequencing sample was made of blood, either unsorted or a sorted T cell fraction (not recorded which). The rearranged chain carries TRBV20-1 and TRBJ1-1; TRBD1 is a weak D gene call, 6 bases matching. This receptor was obtained from a male donor with ankylosing spondylitis or in good health (not recorded which). The CDR3 region: CSGGDLGGLNTEAFF. The DNA is TGCAGTGGGGGGGATCTCGGGGGGCTTAACACTGAAGCTTTCTTT.